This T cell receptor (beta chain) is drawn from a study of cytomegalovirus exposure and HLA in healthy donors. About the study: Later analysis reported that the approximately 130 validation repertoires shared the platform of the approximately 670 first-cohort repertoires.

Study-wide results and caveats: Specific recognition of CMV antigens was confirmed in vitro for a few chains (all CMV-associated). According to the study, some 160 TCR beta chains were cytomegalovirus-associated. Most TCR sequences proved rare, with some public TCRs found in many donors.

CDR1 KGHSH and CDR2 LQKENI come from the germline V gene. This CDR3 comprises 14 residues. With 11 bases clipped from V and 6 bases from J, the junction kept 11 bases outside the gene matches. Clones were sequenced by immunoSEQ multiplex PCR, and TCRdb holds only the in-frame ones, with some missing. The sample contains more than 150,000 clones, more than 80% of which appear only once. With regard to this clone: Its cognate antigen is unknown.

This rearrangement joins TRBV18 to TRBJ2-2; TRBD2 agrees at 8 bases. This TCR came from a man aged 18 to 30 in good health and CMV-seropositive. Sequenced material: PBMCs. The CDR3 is CAHTETSAAGELFF. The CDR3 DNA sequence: TGTGCCCACACGGAGACTAGCGCGGCCGGGGAGCTGTTTTTT.